This TCR beta chain was observed in a study of blood T cell repertoires in COVID-19. Study context: Specimens from acute and convalescent COVID-19 originated in the United States, Italy and Spain.

Repertoires were generated with immunoSEQ multiplex PCR, while TCRdb's copy carries only in-frame clones and drops some. The table lists under 100,000 clones, around four fifths of them singletons, with almost 3.5% in the top ten. The CDR3 loop spans 14 amino acids. The germline V gene has CDR1 SGHDT and CDR2 YYEEEE. The ends were cut back, 2 bases at V and 8 bases at J, with 16 bases in the middle. The sequenced sample was peripheral blood. The gene calls are TRBV5-6 and TRBJ1-2; tentatively, D is TRBD1 (5 bases). This sequence was found in a man aged 50-59 years with acute or convalescent COVID-19. The CDR3 sequence is CASSLTGGTMGYTF. Here the CDR3 DNA reads TGTGCCAGCAGCTTAACCGGGGGGACGATGGGCTACACCTTC.